This T cell receptor beta chain was recovered during a study of radiotherapy plus CTLA-4 blockade in lung cancer. Profiled with immunoSEQ multiplex PCR; TCRdb holds only in-frame clones, not every one. Among tens of thousands of clones listed, roughly 85% were seen once. CDR1 is SGHAT, CDR2 FQNNGV, per germline. The CDR3 totals 12 residues. The input for sequencing was peripheral blood, taken from a patient treated with radiotherapy plus ipilimumab. The source is a human donor with non-small cell lung cancer whose response to radiotherapy plus ipilimumab could not be evaluated. The gene calls are TRBV11-2 and TRBJ2-5, with unresolved D. The DNA end favors TRBJ2-7, so the J call may be wrong. The CDR3 spells CASSLAGYEQYF. DNA for the CDR3: TGTGCCAGCAGCTTAGCCGGTTACGAGCAGTACTTC.